These 9 T cell receptor beta chains share one sample of origin, sequenced in a study of T cell responses to AZD1222 COVID-19 vaccine. Only in-frame clones appear in the TCRdb table, and some are missing; sequencing was by immunoSEQ multiplex PCR. The table lists some 120,000 clones, 70% to 90% of them singletons. Here the sequenced sample was peripheral blood, taken on day 0 of AZD1222 vaccination. Receptors were obtained from an adult in good health.

CDR3 coding DNA: TGTGCCAGCAGCAATCCCGAAGGCGGAAACTCCTACGAGCAGTACTTC. Its protein is CASSNPEGGNSYEQYF. The genes are TRBV3-1 (or the pseudogene TRBV3-2) and TRBJ2-7; D is uncertain. CDR1 is LGHDT, CDR2 YNNKEL, per germline (reference sequence). This CDR3 region has 16 residues. V was clipped by 5 bases and J by 0 bases, with 17 bases between them.

DNA for the CDR3: TGTGCCAGCTCTTCAGACAGGGGGCGCGAAAACATTCAGTACTTC. Translating it yields CASSSDRGRENIQYF. The chain has TRBV18 and TRBJ2-4; 10 bases match TRBD1. CDR3 length equals 15 residues. Trimming removed 6 bases from V and 5 bases from J; junction bases left unmatched: 7. Germline CDR1 reads KGHSH; CDR2 reads LQKENI.

The V call is TRBV21-1, the J call TRBJ1-3; the D segment call TRBD1 is taken from the table without a DNA check. TRBV21-1 is described as a pseudogene. The CDR3 runs 21 residues. The CDR3 nucleotides read TGTGCCAGCAGCAAAGTTCCGGGAAGGACAGGGGGCTATTTTCCTGGAAACACCATATATTTT. It is translated as CASSKVPGRTGGYFPGNTIYF.

As for this clone: Other DNA variants within this sample encode the same CDR3. The rearrangement links TRBV6-5 to TRBJ2-3; unclear D gene. The V gene lost 2 bases and the J gene lost 0 bases, with 3 bases spanning the gap. CDR3 length equals 13 residues. The germline gives CDR1 MNHEY, CDR2 SVGAGI. The chain's CDR3 is CASSYDSTDTQYF. The DNA for the CDR3 is TGTGCCAGCAGTTACGATAGCACAGATACGCAGTATTTT.

This clone was found once. The V call is TRBV4-1, the J call TRBJ2-4; no reliable D call. CDR1 and CDR2 from the germline V gene are MGHRA and YSYEKL. The CDR3 has 15 amino acids. The ends were cut back, 1 base at V and 0 bases at J, with 7 bases in the middle. CDR3 residues: CASSQGGGAKNIQYF. The CDR3 DNA follows: TGCGCCAGCAGCCAAGGGGGTGGAGCCAAAAACATTCAGTACTTC.

The genes are TRBV12-3 or TRBV12-4 and TRBJ1-5; D not resolved. Trimming stripped 6 bases from V and 4 bases from J, with 4 bases between. The CDR3 is 11 amino acids. CDR3 region: CASSINQPQHF. DNA for the CDR3: TGTGCCAGCAGCATAAATCAGCCCCAGCATTTT.

For the CDR3, the DNA is TGTGCCAGCAGCGTAGGGATTAGCGGCACAGATACGCAGTATTTT. This encodes CASSVGISGTDTQYF. V is TRBV9 and J is TRBJ2-3, with D maybe TRBD2 (5 bases). This CDR3 has 15 residues. Trimming pared 0 bases from V and 1 base from J, leaving 9 bases between. From germline, CDR1 is SGDLS and CDR2 YYNGEE.

The chain has TRBV11-2 and TRBJ2-1; 7 nucleotides agree with TRBD2. The CDR3 length is 17 residues. Germline V gives CDR1 SGHAT, CDR2 FQNNGV. After removal of 5 bases from V and 1 base from J, the junction contained 11 bases not matched to a gene. CDR3 in DNA: TGTGCCAGCAGCCCGAGGGCCAGCGGGGCTTCCTACAATGAGCAGTTCTTC. This sequence encodes CASSPRASGASYNEQFF.

The sample holds a few counts of this clone. V is TRBV7-2 and J is TRBJ1-2, with TRBD1 as a possible D gene (5 bases). There are 13 residues in the CDR3. V was clipped by 5 bases and J by 4 bases, with 11 bases between them. CDR1 SGHTA and CDR2 FQGNSA come from the germline V gene. CDR3 region: CASSPVGAYGYTF. CDR3 nucleotides: TGTGCCAGCAGCCCCGTTGGGGCCTATGGCTACACCTTC.